Listed here are 15 T cell receptor beta chains from one sample, sequenced in a study of CD8+CD57+ T cells in acquired aplastic anemia. The patients chosen for sequencing had shown expansion of CD8+CD57+ cells (detected by flow cytometry). TCR beta VDJ and CDR3 profiling used genomic DNA as template. One entry per CDR3 protein results from TCRdb running MiXCR on the reads. The repertoire holds some 180,000 distinct CDR3 sequences, with roughly 65% as singletons. The specimen was sorted CD4+, CD8+, or CD8+CD57+ T cells (not recorded which) from PBMCs. These receptors were taken from a human donor with aplastic anemia.

This clonotype turned up a few times. The rearrangement links TRBV5-4 to TRBJ2-1; D gene ambiguous. The germline gives CDR1 SGHNT, CDR2 YYREEE (reference sequence). The V gene lost 4 bases and the J gene lost 1 base, with 9 bases spanning the gap. CDR3 length: 14 amino acids. The CDR3, as DNA: TGTGCCAGCAGCGTCACAGCTTCCTACAATGAGCAGTTCTTC. It encodes CASSVTASYNEQFF. The full variable domain, its missing parts supplied by reference TRBV5-4 and TRBJ2-1, is ETGVTQSPTHLIKTRGQQVTLRCSSQSGHNTVSWYQQALGQGPQFIFQYYREEENGRGNFPPRFSGLQFPNYSSELNVNALELDDSALYLCASSVTASYNEQFFGPGTRLTVL.

The chain recombines TRBV7-9 with TRBJ1-4, with 10 bases aligning to TRBD1. The V gene's germline CDR1 is SEHNR and CDR2 FQNEAQ (reference sequence). This CDR3 is built from 15 residues. With 5 bases clipped from V and 7 bases from J, the junction kept 7 bases outside the gene matches. This CDR3 reads CASSLWTGGLEKLFF. For the CDR3, the DNA is TGTGCCAGCAGCCTCTGGACAGGGGGACTTGAAAAACTGTTTTTT. Full variable domain (remainder filled in from reference TRBV7-9 and TRBJ1-4): DTGVSQNPRHKITKRGQNVTFRCDPISEHNRLYWYRQTLGQGPEFLTYFQNEAQLEKSRLLSDRFSAERPKGSFSTLEIQRTEQGDSAMYLCASSLWTGGLEKLFFGSGTQLSVL.

In its sample, this clonotype was seen once. The rearrangement uses TRBV25-1 and TRBJ2-1; D perhaps matches TRBD2 (6 bases). Trimming shortened V by 3 bases and J by 4 bases, and 16 bases separated the two germline ends. This CDR3 has 16 amino acids. Germline loops: CDR1 MGHDK, CDR2 SYGVNS. CDR3 in DNA: TGTGCCAGCAGTGAGCCCGGGGGACTCGTGTACAATGAGCAGTTCTTC. Encoded protein: CASSEPGGLVYNEQFF.

This clonotype was observed at least ten times. The J gene is TRBJ2-7, the V gene TRBV20-1; 7 nucleotides align to TRBD1. CDR3 length equals 14 residues. Losses at the gene ends were 3 bases for V and 0 bases for J; bases not matched to a gene: 5. CDR1 is DFQATT, CDR2 SNEGSKA, per germline (reference sequence). The chain's CDR3 is CSASPGQSSYEQYF. The CDR3 nucleotides are TGCAGTGCTAGCCCGGGACAGAGCTCCTACGAGCAGTACTTC.

This chain links TRBV7-2 with TRBJ1-6; D is perhaps TRBD1 (6 bases). V lost 0 bases and J 7 bases, leaving 13 bases between the germline ends. Germline CDR1 reads SGHTA; CDR2 reads FQGNSA. The CDR3 consists of 16 residues. Here the CDR3 reads CASSLAGDTVNSPLHF. CDR3 bases: TGTGCCAGCAGCTTAGCTGGGGACACCGTAAATTCACCCCTCCACTTT.

The genes are TRBV10-3 and TRBJ2-7; possible D gene TRBD2, 6 bases. The V end was cut by 6 bases, the J end by 0 bases, with 15 bases between. The CDR3 contains 15 residues. The germline gives CDR1 ENHRY, CDR2 SYGVKD. The CDR3 bases are TGTGCCATCAGCTCGGGGGACGGCAGCTCCTACGAGCAGTACTTC. Translating it yields CAISSGDGSSYEQYF.

This sequence joins TRBV20-1 and TRBJ2-5; D not certain. The CDR3 consists of 13 residues. From germline, CDR1 is DFQATT and CDR2 SNEGSKA (reference sequence). Trimming shortened V by 1 base and J by 9 bases, and 15 bases separated the two germline ends. CDR3 sequence (DNA): TGCAGTGCTAGAGCGCGCGGCCCCGTGTCCCAGTACTTC. Protein: CSARARGPVSQYF.

This clonotype was seen more than once but under ten times. The rearrangement joins TRBV9 to TRBJ2-3; 8 bases map to TRBD2. The germline V gene encodes CDR1 SGDLS and CDR2 YYNGEE. V trimming: 2 bases; J trimming: 0 bases; junction bases outside the gene matches: 8. The length of the CDR3 is 17 residues. As DNA, the CDR3 is TGTGCCAGCAGCGTTGGAGCGGGGGACTATAGCACAGATACGCAGTATTTT. Translating it yields CASSVGAGDYSTDTQYF.

Comment on this clonotype: This may be a read error: a much more frequent sequence differs by one nucleotide. The chain employs TRBV12-3 or TRBV12-4 and TRBJ2-3; D unclear. The CDR3 runs to 13 residues. V gave up 4 bases and J gave up 2 bases, with 7 bases separating them. The CDR3 sequence: CASSSTATDTQYF. CDR3 DNA: TGTGCCAGCAGTTCCACAGCCACAGATACGCAGTATTTT.

The rearrangement links TRBV2 to TRBJ2-1; TRBD1 matches 8 bases. Trimming at V came to 7 bases and at J to 8 bases, leaving 7 bases not matched to a gene. Germline V gene sequence: CDR1 SNHLY, CDR2 FYNNEI. The CDR3 covers 13 residues. CDR3 in amino acids: CASKEAGGDEQFF. The CDR3 bases are TGTGCCAGCAAAGAAGCAGGGGGCGATGAGCAGTTCTTC.

The chain recombines TRBV9 with TRBJ2-1; D not certain. Germline V gene lookup returns CDR1 SGDLS and CDR2 YYNGEE. The germline V and J ends were trimmed by 4 bases and 5 bases, with 13 bases remaining between them. The CDR3 extends over 14 amino acids. For the CDR3, the DNA is TGTGCCAGCAGCTTGCGGAGTTCCAACAATGAGCAGTTCTTC. Its protein product is CASSLRSSNNEQFF.

This clonotype was seen more than once but under ten times. The chain joins TRBV7-9 to TRBJ1-6; D is perhaps TRBD1 (6 bases). This CDR3 spans 14 amino acids. V shed 4 bases and J shed 7 bases, with 11 bases lying between them. Germline CDR1 SEHNR, CDR2 FQNEAQ (reference sequence). CDR3 sequence: CASSSDSPNSPLHF. DNA of the CDR3: TGTGCCAGCAGCTCGGACAGCCCCAATTCACCCCTCCACTTT.

This chain uses TRBV19 with TRBJ1-1, with D perhaps matching TRBD1 (6 bases). Trimming took off 6 bases at V and 1 base at J, with 12 bases between the two ends. Per germline, CDR1 LNHDA and CDR2 SQIVND (reference sequence). The CDR3 sequence is 14 residues long. In DNA form, the CDR3 reads TGTGCCAGTAGGGTCAGGGACACGAACACTGAAGCTTTCTTT. Encoded protein: CASRVRDTNTEAFF.

The rearrangement links TRBV7-9 to TRBJ2-7, with 7 bases lining up with TRBD1. Germline V gene lookup returns CDR1 SEHNR and CDR2 FQNEAQ (reference sequence). The ends lost 6 bases at V and 0 bases at J; junction bases unmatched: 8. CDR3 size: 15 residues. Here the CDR3 reads CASSSRGHGSYEQYF. In nucleotides, the CDR3 is TGTGCCAGCAGTTCGAGGGGGCACGGCTCCTACGAGCAGTACTTC.

The table lists this clonotype with a count of one. J is TRBJ1-5 and V is TRBV12-3 or TRBV12-4, with D unresolved. V lost 2 bases and J 4 bases, leaving 6 bases between the germline ends. The CDR3 runs 13 residues. The CDR3 nucleotides are TGTGCCAGCAGTTTAAAAGGGAATCAGCCCCAGCATTTT. This encodes CASSLKGNQPQHF.